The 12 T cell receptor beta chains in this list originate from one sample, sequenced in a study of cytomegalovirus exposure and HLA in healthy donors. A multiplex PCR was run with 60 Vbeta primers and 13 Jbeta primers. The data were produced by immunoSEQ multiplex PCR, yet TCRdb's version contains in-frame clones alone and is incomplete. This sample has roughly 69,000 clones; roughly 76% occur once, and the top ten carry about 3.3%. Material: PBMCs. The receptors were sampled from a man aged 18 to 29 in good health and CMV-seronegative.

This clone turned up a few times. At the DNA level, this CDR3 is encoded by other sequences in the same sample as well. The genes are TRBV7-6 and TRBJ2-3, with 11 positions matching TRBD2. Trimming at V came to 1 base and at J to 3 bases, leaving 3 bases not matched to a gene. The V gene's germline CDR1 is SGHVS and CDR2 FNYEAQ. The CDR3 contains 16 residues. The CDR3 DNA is TGTGCCAGCAGCTTAGGCGCTAGCGGGGGGACAGATACGCAGTATTTT. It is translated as CASSLGASGGTDTQYF. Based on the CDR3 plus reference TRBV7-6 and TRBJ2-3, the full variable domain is GAGVSQSPRYKVTKRGQDVALRCDPISGHVSLYWYRQALGQGPEFLTYFNYEAQQDKSGLPNDRFSAERPEGSISTLTIQRTEQRDSAMYRCASSLGASGGTDTQYFGPGTRLTVL.

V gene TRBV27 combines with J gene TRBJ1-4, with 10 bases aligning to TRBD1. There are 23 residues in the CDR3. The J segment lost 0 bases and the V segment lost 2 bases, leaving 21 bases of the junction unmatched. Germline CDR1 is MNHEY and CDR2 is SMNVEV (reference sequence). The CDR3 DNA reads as TGTGCCAGCAGTTTAACGGCGTACAAAGGTCCCCCGACAGGGGGCACAACTAATGAAAAACTGTTTTTT. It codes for CASSLTAYKGPPTGGTTNEKLFF.

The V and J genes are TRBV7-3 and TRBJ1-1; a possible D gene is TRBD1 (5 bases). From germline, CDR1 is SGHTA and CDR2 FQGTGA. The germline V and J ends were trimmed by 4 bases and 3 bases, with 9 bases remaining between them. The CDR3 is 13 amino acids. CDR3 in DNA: TGTGCCAGCAGCTCGACAGTTTACACTGAAGCTTTCTTT. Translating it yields CASSSTVYTEAFF.

Here the CDR3 reads CASSPPTGEGSPLHF. CDR3 nucleotide sequence: TGTGCCAGCAGTCCCCCCACGGGGGAAGGTTCACCCCTCCACTTT. The chain recombines TRBV28 with TRBJ1-6; tentative D call: TRBD1 (5 bases). The germline CDR1 and CDR2 sequences are MDHEN and SYDVKM. CDR3 length: 15 residues. V dropped 5 bases and J dropped 9 bases, with 17 bases sitting between them.

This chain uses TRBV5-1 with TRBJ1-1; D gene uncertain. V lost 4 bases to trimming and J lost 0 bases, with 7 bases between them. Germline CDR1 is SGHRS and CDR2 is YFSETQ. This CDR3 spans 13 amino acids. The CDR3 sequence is CASSPQVNTEAFF. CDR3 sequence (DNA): TGCGCCAGCAGCCCCCAGGTGAACACTGAAGCTTTCTTT.

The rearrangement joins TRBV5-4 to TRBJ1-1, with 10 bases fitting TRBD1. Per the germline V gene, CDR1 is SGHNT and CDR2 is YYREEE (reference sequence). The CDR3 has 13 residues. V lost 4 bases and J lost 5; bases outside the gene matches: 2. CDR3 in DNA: TGTGCCAGCAGCCCGGACAGGGGGACTGAAGCTTTCTTT. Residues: CASSPDRGTEAFF.

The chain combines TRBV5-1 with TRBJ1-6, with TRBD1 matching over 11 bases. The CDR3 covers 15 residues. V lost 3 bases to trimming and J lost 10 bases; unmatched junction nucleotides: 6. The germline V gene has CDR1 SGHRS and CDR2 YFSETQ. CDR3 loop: CASSSQDRGLSPLHF. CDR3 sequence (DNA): TGCGCCAGCAGCTCCCAGGACAGGGGGCTGTCACCCCTCCACTTT.

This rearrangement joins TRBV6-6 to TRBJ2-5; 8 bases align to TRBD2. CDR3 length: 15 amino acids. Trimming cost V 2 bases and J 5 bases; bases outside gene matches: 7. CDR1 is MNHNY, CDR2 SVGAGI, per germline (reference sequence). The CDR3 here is CASSYPGREGETQYF. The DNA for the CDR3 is TGTGCCAGCAGTTACCCAGGCCGGGAGGGTGAGACCCAGTACTTC.

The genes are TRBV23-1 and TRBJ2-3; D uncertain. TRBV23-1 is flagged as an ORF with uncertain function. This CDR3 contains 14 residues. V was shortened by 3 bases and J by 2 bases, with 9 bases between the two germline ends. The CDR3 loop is CASSQRRLTDTQYF. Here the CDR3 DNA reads TGCGCCAGCAGTCAGCGGCGACTCACAGATACGCAGTATTTT.

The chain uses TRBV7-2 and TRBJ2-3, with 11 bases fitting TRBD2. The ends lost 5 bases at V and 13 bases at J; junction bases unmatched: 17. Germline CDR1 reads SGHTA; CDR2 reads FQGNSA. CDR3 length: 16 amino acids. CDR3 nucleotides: TGTGCCAGCAGCCGGAGGGCTAGCGGGGGGCCAACGGTTGAGTATTTT. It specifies CASSRRASGGPTVEYF.

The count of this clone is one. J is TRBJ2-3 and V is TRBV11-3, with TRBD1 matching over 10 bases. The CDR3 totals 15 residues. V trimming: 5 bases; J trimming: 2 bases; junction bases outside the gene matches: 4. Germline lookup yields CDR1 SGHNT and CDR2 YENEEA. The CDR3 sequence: CASSPGTGATDTQYF. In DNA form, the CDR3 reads TGTGCCAGCAGCCCCGGGACAGGGGCCACAGATACGCAGTATTTT.

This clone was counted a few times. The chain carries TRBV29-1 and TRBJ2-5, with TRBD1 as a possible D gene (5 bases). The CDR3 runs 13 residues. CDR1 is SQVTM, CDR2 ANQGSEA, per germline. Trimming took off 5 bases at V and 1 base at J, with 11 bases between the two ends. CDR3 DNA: TGCAGCGTTCAGGGAAGGGGCCAAGAGACCCAGTACTTC. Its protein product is CSVQGRGQETQYF.